The 30 T cell receptor beta chains in this list originate from one sample, sequenced in a study of shared clonotypes between healthy human individuals. The method was immunoSEQ multiplex PCR; TCRdb's version includes in-frame clones alone and lacks a portion of them. The repertoire includes approximately 1.1 million clones, more than 75% of them detected once, and more than 0.45% sits in the top ten. Sample: memory CD4+ T cells from PBMCs. The subset was: CD45RA-negative fraction. The receptors here all came from a man aged 18 to 35 in good health. Some clones in this sample may be carry-over from other donors' samples.

The rearrangement links TRBV6-1 to TRBJ1-1; D possibly corresponds to TRBD1 (5 bases). The CDR3 consists of 14 residues. With 6 bases removed from V and 4 bases from J, the gap between germline ends came to 15 bases. Germline-derived CDR1 and CDR2 are MNHNS and SASEGT. CDR3 bases: TGTGCCAGCAGCTCTGGGGCGTGGGGCACTGAAGCTTTCTTT. The encoded protein is CASSSGAWGTEAFF.

This clone was seen just once. The chain employs TRBV2 and TRBJ1-2; D remains unclear. Per the germline V gene, CDR1 is SNHLY and CDR2 is FYNNEI. This CDR3 region has 13 residues. V shed 4 bases and J shed 2 bases, with 8 bases lying between them. The CDR3 DNA sequence: TGTGCCAGCAGTGCCCGTCAAAACTATGGCTACACCTTC. Translated: CASSARQNYGYTF.

As to this clone: Additional DNA sequences in this sample encode the identical CDR3. The V gene is TRBV28, the J gene TRBJ1-2; D possibly corresponds to TRBD1 (6 bases). This CDR3 has 13 residues. Germline V lookup: CDR1 MDHEN, CDR2 SYDVKM. V lost 3 bases and J 2 bases, leaving 7 bases between the germline ends. CDR3: CASSFRGNYGYTF. For the CDR3, the DNA is TGTGCCAGCAGTTTTAGGGGGAACTATGGCTACACCTTC.

The gene calls are TRBV4-3 and TRBJ1-1; D is unclear. V was trimmed by 1 base and J by 5 bases, leaving 23 bases between them. Germline loops: CDR1 LGHNA, CDR2 YSLEER. The CDR3 is 18 residues long. CDR3 nucleotides: TGCGCCAGCAGCCAAGTGTCCTTAGGAGAGCCCAGAAGGACTGAAGCTTTCTTT. This sequence encodes CASSQVSLGEPRRTEAFF.

The chain uses TRBV27 and TRBJ2-7, with a weak D call TRBD2 (6 bases). The germline V gene has CDR1 MNHEY and CDR2 SMNVEV (reference sequence). V was pared by 9 bases and J by 3 bases, with 18 bases between. This CDR3 comprises 14 residues. The CDR3 protein is CASTPWTGSYEQYF. CDR3 sequence (DNA): TGTGCCAGTACACCCTGGACCGGGAGCTACGAGCAGTACTTC.

This clone was counted a single time. The CDR3 region is CASSLATVLYGYTF. CDR3 in DNA: TGTGCCAGCAGCTTGGCGACAGTTCTCTATGGCTACACCTTC. The chain combines TRBV5-8 with TRBJ1-2, with D possibly TRBD1 on 5 matching bases. Germline V CDR1 and CDR2: SGHTS, YDEGEE. CDR3 length equals 14 residues. V lost 0 bases and J 4 bases, leaving 10 bases between the germline ends.

This rearrangement joins TRBV6-1 to TRBJ2-1; 10 bases line up with TRBD1. V shed 6 bases and J 2 bases; nucleotides not matched to a gene: 10. CDR1 MNHNS and CDR2 SASEGT come from the germline V gene. This CDR3 contains 17 residues. The CDR3 loop reads CASREKPGQGTYNEQFF. The CDR3 DNA sequence: TGTGCCAGCAGAGAAAAACCGGGACAGGGGACCTACAATGAGCAGTTCTTC.

V usage is TRBV7-2 and J usage is TRBJ1-2, with a weak D call TRBD1 (5 bases). CDR3 length: 14 amino acids. V was cut by 1 base and J by 9 bases, with 15 bases left in between. Germline V lookup: CDR1 SGHTA, CDR2 FQGNSA. The CDR3 spells CASSLDPGSISYTF. CDR3 DNA: TGTGCCAGCAGCTTAGATCCAGGGTCTATAAGCTACACCTTC.

V and J are TRBV6-5 and TRBJ1-2; a possible D gene is TRBD1 (6 bases). V shed 6 bases and J shed 10 bases, with 15 bases lying between them. This CDR3 is built from 12 residues. Germline CDR1 MNHEY, CDR2 SVGAGI. The CDR3 region has the DNA TGTGCCAGCAGACCATCGACAGGCCTCTACACCTTC. Encoded protein: CASRPSTGLYTF.

The chain recombines TRBV2 with TRBJ1-5; D is ambiguous. CDR1 is SNHLY, CDR2 FYNNEI, per germline. The CDR3 spans 13 residues. V was trimmed by 4 bases and J by 4 bases, leaving 8 bases between them. CDR3 loop: CASSGQWNQPQHF. In DNA form, the CDR3 reads TGTGCCAGCAGTGGGCAATGGAATCAGCCCCAGCATTTT.

J is TRBJ2-1 and V is TRBV29-1; D is unresolved. V lost 1 base and J 9 bases, leaving 16 bases between the germline ends. This CDR3 is built from 14 residues. Germline V CDR1 and CDR2: SQVTM, ANQGSEA. CDR3 nucleotides: TGCAGCGTTGAAGGGGGTGGTCGGTTGGGTGAGCAGTTCTTC. The encoded protein is CSVEGGGRLGEQFF.

The chain recombines TRBV11-1 with TRBJ2-2; D possibly matches TRBD1 or TRBD2 (6 bases each). The CDR3 spans 14 residues. Germline lookup yields CDR1 SGHAT and CDR2 FQDESV (reference sequence). The CDR3: CATRRGLNTGELFF. CDR3 nucleotides: TGTGCTACGAGGAGGGGGTTGAACACCGGGGAGCTGTTTTTT.

This clone was detected ten times or more. The chain uses TRBV2 and TRBJ1-2; no firm D call. Between the trimmed V and J ends, which lost 8 bases and 3 bases, there was a span of 10 bases. This CDR3 is built from 12 residues. Germline V CDR1 and CDR2: SNHLY, FYNNEI. This chain's CDR3 is CASSWSHYGYTF. The CDR3 DNA reads as TGTGCCAGCTCCTGGTCTCACTATGGCTACACCTTC.

V usage is TRBV29-1 and J usage is TRBJ2-7, with 9 bases aligning to TRBD1. Trimming at V came to 6 bases and at J to 2 bases, leaving 23 bases not matched to a gene. Germline lookup yields CDR1 SQVTM and CDR2 ANQGSEA. CDR3 size: 19 residues. CDR3 in amino acids: CSVVALGTGWASGPYEQYF. CDR3 in DNA: TGCAGCGTGGTTGCGCTCGGGACAGGGTGGGCCTCGGGCCCCTACGAGCAGTACTTC.

Regarding this clone: One end of the junction does not line up with germline, which may come from a read error. The rearrangement links TRBV29-1 to TRBJ2-3; D is uncertain. Germline CDR1 SQVTM, CDR2 ANQGSEA. This CDR3 has 13 amino acids. The CDR3 spells CSLDGSSTDTQYF. The CDR3 DNA reads TGCAGCCTTGACGGTAGTAGCACAGATACGCAGTATTTT.

The V call is TRBV5-4, the J call TRBJ2-2, with TRBD2 matching 12 bases. The CDR3 runs to 17 residues. Losses at the gene ends were 2 bases for V and 7 bases for J; bases not matched to a gene: 9. Germline V gene lookup returns CDR1 SGHNT and CDR2 YYREEE (reference sequence). The CDR3 is CASSLRNRLAGVGELFF. The DNA of the CDR3 is TGTGCCAGCAGCTTAAGAAACCGACTAGCGGGAGTCGGGGAGCTGTTTTTT.

This sequence joins TRBV4-1 and TRBJ2-6; 10 bases line up with TRBD2. Germline loops: CDR1 MGHRA, CDR2 YSYEKL. V lost 4 bases, J lost 0 bases, and 9 bases stayed unmatched. The CDR3 extends over 19 amino acids. CDR3 nucleotide sequence: TGCGCCAGCAGCCCCGCACGTAGCGGGGGGCCCTCTGGGGCCAACGTCCTGACTTTC. Protein product: CASSPARSGGPSGANVLTF.

This chain links TRBV19 with TRBJ1-2; D possibly corresponds to TRBD1 (5 bases). Trimming cost V 4 bases and J 4 bases, with 13 bases left between them. Germline V gene lookup returns CDR1 LNHDA and CDR2 SQIVND (reference sequence). CDR3 length: 14 residues. CDR3 sequence: CASSTRGAFYGYTF. CDR3 nucleotides: TGTGCCAGTAGTACTAGGGGAGCTTTCTATGGCTACACCTTC. Drawing the rest from reference TRBV19 and TRBJ1-2, the complete variable domain is DGGITQSPKYLFRKEGQNVTLSCEQNLNHDAMYWYRQDPGQGLRLIYYSQIVNDFQKGDIAEGYSVSREKKESFPLTVTSAQKNPTAFYLCASSTRGAFYGYTFGSGTRLTVV.

This chain connects TRBV25-1 to TRBJ2-1; 11 nucleotides align to TRBD2. This CDR3 has 18 residues. The germline V gene has CDR1 MGHDK and CDR2 SYGVNS. V shed 2 bases, J shed 6 bases, and the junction held 12 bases outside the gene matches. The CDR3 DNA follows: TGTGCCAGCAGTGAAACGAACCCGGGACTAGCGGACCTCAATGAGCAGTTCTTC. This encodes CASSETNPGLADLNEQFF.

For this clone: Within the sample, other DNA sequences also encode this same CDR3. CDR3 nucleotide sequence: TGTGCCAGCAGCTTAGGGCTCCAGGAGACCCAGTACTTC. Its translation: CASSLGLQETQYF. This chain uses TRBV7-7 with TRBJ2-5; D call uncertain. CDR1 and CDR2 (germline): SSHAT, FNYEAQ (reference sequence). The CDR3 consists of 13 residues. V was trimmed by 1 base and J by 5 bases, leaving 8 bases between them.

J is TRBJ1-1 and V is TRBV6-1; D remains unclear. Germline values: CDR1 MNHNS, CDR2 SASEGT. This CDR3 contains 15 residues. V lost 4 bases to trimming and J lost 1 base, with 13 bases between them. For the CDR3, the DNA is TGTGCCAGCAGTGCTTTGTATGCAGCGAACACTGAAGCTTTCTTT. This sequence encodes CASSALYAANTEAFF.

For this clone: The same CDR3 arises from other DNA sequences in this sample as well. The chain carries TRBV6-6 and TRBJ2-7; no definite D call. V lost 5 bases and J 2 bases, leaving 4 bases between the germline ends. This CDR3 has 11 residues. Germline CDR1 and CDR2: MNHNY and SVGAGI (reference sequence). The CDR3 sequence is CASSHPYEQYF. CDR3 nucleotides: TGTGCCAGCAGTCACCCCTACGAGCAGTACTTC.

The CDR3 sequence is CSVVAGSYNEQFF. The CDR3 bases are TGCAGCGTTGTGGCGGGGTCCTACAATGAGCAGTTCTTC. V usage is TRBV29-1 and J usage is TRBJ2-1, with D perhaps TRBD2 (6 bases). The CDR3 loop spans 13 amino acids. Trimming cost V 4 bases and J 1 base, with 8 bases left between them. Germline lookup yields CDR1 SQVTM and CDR2 ANQGSEA.

The chain carries TRBV5-6 and TRBJ1-2; 7 nucleotides line up with TRBD1. Unmatched junction bases numbered 4, after V lost 4 bases and J lost 7 bases. The CDR3 runs 12 residues. Germline V gene sequence: CDR1 SGHDT, CDR2 YYEEEE. The CDR3 spells CASSAGTVGYTF. CDR3 sequence (DNA): TGTGCCAGCAGCGCCGGGACAGTTGGCTACACCTTC.

The chain combines TRBV5-1 with TRBJ1-1; D remains ambiguous. V lost 6 bases and J lost 2, with 17 bases in between. The CDR3 runs 15 residues. Germline CDR1 SGHRS, CDR2 YFSETQ. CDR3 bases: TGCGCCAGCAAACAGCTTGTGGGGATAAACACTGAAGCTTTCTTT. Translation: CASKQLVGINTEAFF.

The chain carries TRBV5-1 and TRBJ1-1; 8 bases are a match to TRBD1. This CDR3 region has 14 residues. V trimming: 4 bases; J trimming: 6 bases; junction bases outside the gene matches: 8. CDR1 and CDR2 from the germline V gene are SGHRS and YFSETQ. The CDR3 spells CASSQGTGSAEAFF. DNA of the CDR3: TGCGCCAGCAGCCAAGGGACAGGTTCCGCTGAAGCTTTCTTT. Looking up the rest from reference TRBV5-1 and TRBJ1-1 gives the full variable domain: KAGVTQTPRYLIKTRGQQVTLSCSPISGHRSVSWYQQTPGQGLQFLFEYFSETQRNKGNFPGRFSGRQFSNSRSEMNVSTLELGDSALYLCASSQGTGSAEAFFGQGTRLTVV.

This chain uses TRBV28 with TRBJ2-7, with D perhaps TRBD1 (8 bases). The CDR3 has 13 amino acids. Trimming stripped 8 bases from V and 4 bases from J, with 15 bases between. The germline V gene has CDR1 MDHEN and CDR2 SYDVKM. The CDR3 here is CASRTGREYEQYF. DNA for the CDR3: TGTGCCAGCCGGACAGGGAGGGAATACGAGCAGTACTTC.

The gene calls are TRBV7-2 and TRBJ2-7, with TRBD2 matching over 11 bases. J gave up 3 bases and V 5 bases, and 6 bases lay outside the gene matches. The CDR3 totals 15 residues. Germline CDR1 reads SGHTA; CDR2 reads FQGNSA. CDR3 bases: TGTGCCAGCAGCGTGGGACTAGCGGCTCTCTACGAGCAGTACTTC. Translation gives CASSVGLAALYEQYF.

The chain is built from TRBV11-3 and TRBJ2-1; TRBD2 matches at 7 bases. The CDR3 loop spans 15 amino acids. V lost 2 bases to trimming and J lost 1 base; unmatched junction nucleotides: 2. Germline V gene sequence: CDR1 SGHNT, CDR2 YENEEA. The CDR3 DNA sequence: TGTGCCAGCAGCTTATTGGGGGGGTCCTACAATGAGCAGTTCTTC. It encodes CASSLLGGSYNEQFF.

This clone came up once. The V call is TRBV7-9, the J call TRBJ2-3; 16 nucleotides line up with TRBD2. This CDR3 spans 18 amino acids. J was trimmed by 2 bases and V by 5 bases; bases with no gene match: 7. Germline CDR1 SEHNR, CDR2 FQNEAQ (reference sequence). CDR3 protein: CASSPTGTSGRATDTQYF. In DNA, the CDR3 is TGTGCCAGCAGCCCAACCGGGACTAGCGGGAGGGCCACAGATACGCAGTATTTT.